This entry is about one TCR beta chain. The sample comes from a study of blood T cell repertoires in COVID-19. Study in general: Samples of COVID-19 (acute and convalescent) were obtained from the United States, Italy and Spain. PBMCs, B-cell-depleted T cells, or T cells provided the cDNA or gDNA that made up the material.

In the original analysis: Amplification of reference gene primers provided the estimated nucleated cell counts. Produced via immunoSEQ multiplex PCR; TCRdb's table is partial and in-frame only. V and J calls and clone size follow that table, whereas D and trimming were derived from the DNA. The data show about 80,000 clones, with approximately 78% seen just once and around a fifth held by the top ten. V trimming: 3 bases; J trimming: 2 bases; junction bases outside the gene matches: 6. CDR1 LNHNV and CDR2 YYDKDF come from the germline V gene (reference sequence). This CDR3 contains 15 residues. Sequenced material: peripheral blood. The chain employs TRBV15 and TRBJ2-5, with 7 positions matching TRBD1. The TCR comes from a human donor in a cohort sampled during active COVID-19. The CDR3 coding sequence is TGTGCCACCAGCAGGGACAGGTACCTTCAAGAGACCCAGTACTTC. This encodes CATSRDRYLQETQYF.